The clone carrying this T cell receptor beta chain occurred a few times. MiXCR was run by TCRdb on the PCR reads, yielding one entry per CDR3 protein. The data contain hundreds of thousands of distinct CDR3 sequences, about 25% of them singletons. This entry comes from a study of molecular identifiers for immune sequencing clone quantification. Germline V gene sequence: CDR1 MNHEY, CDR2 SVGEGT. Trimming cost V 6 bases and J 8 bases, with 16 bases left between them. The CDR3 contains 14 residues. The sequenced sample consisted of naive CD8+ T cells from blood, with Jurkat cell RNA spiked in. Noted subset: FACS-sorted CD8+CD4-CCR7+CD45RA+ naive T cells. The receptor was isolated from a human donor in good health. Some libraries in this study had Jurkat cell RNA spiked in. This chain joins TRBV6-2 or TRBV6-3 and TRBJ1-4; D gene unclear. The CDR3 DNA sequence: TGTGCCAGCAGGCTACCATCGTCCAACGAAAAACTGTTTTTT. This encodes CASRLPSSNEKLFF.